This T cell receptor beta chain was found in a study of monozygotic twins with inflammatory bowel disease. TCRdb reworked the 5' RACE reads into one entry per CDR3 protein, no DNA. The repertoire shows a few hundred thousand distinct CDR3 sequences; the top ten hold 2.5% to 3%. The CDR3 contains 15 residues. CDR1 is SGHNT and CDR2 is YYREEE in the germline V gene (reference sequence). The genes are TRBV5-4 and TRBJ2-3; lacking DNA, the TRBD1 call made by TCRdb goes unchecked. This TCR was sampled from a human donor with ulcerative colitis or Crohn's disease, or a healthy co-twin of an affected twin (not recorded which). Specimen: blood. CDR3 residues: CASSGKDRATDTQYF.